This entry is about one T cell receptor (beta chain). What it binds is unknown. This sample stems from a study of T cells in tuberculosis. Points from the study as a whole: GEM motif frequencies gave roughly 65% accuracy; the GMM repertoire gave about 90%.

Sequencing was performed with immunoSEQ multiplex PCR; in TCRdb, only in-frame clones are kept and a portion is missing. The top ten hold 5% to 7.5% of the sample, which has about 22,000 clones, approximately 97% seen once. Sequenced: PBMCs. The receptor comes from a donor aged 10-29 years with latent tuberculosis or without tuberculosis infection.

CDR3 sequence: CASSEVRGGHTQYF. CDR3 sequence (DNA): TGTGCCAGCAGTGAGGTGCGGGGGGGCCATACGCAGTATTTT. V and J are TRBV2 and TRBJ2-3; 9 bases fit TRBD2. CDR3 length equals 14 residues. Germline V gene lookup returns CDR1 SNHLY and CDR2 FYNNEI. V shed 3 bases, J shed 7 bases, and the junction held 5 bases outside the gene matches.